The TCR beta chain described here comes from a study of read filtering for tumor transcriptome and immune sequencing. Whole-study context: Patients were approximately 17 male and about 15 female, mean age 65.9 years, range roughly 45 to 85. DNase treatment preceded whole-transcriptome library preparation.

The library was built from roughly 400 ng RNA with molecular barcoded adaptors for alpha/delta and beta/gamma chains. TCRdb re-derived calls from the reads in MiXCR, one entry per CDR3 protein. The data show more than 100,000 distinct CDR3 sequences, approximately 13% seen once. Whole-study results and caveats: In IR-seq, single-read clonotypes were approximately 79% of clonotypes but approximately 3.2% of reads.

This clonotype was recorded at least ten times. No antigen is known for it. The CDR3 runs 15 residues. V shed 5 bases and J shed 1 base, with 14 bases lying between them. Germline V CDR1 and CDR2: SGHVS, FQNEAQ. What was sequenced was a population of CD138-negative cells sorted from bone marrow. The sequence was collected from a donor at least 40 years old with multiple myeloma. The chain uses TRBV7-8 and TRBJ1-1; D not resolved. The CDR3 reads CASSKRTGENTEAFF. CDR3 nucleotide sequence: TGTGCCAGCAGCAAGAGGACCGGTGAGAACACTGAAGCTTTCTTT.